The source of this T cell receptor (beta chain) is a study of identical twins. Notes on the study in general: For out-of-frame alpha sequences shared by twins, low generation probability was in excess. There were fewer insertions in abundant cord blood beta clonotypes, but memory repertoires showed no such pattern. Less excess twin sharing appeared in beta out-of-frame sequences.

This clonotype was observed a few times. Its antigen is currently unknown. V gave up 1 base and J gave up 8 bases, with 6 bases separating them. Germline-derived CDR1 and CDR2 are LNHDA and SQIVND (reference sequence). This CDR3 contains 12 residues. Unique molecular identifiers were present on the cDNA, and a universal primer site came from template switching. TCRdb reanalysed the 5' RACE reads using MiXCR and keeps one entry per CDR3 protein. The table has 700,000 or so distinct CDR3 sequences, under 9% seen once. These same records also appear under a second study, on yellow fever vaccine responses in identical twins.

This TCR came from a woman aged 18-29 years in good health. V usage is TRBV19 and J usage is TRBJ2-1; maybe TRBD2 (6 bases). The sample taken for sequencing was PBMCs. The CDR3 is CASSIGDYEQFF. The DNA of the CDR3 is TGTGCCAGTAGTATAGGGGACTATGAGCAGTTCTTC.